This TCR beta chain is from a study of shared clonotypes between healthy human individuals. CDR1 is SGDLS, CDR2 YYNGEE, per germline. This CDR3 spans 16 amino acids. The V gene lost 4 bases and the J gene lost 3 bases, with 19 bases spanning the gap. CD45RO-negative cells were positively selected for CCR7, leaving out terminally differentiated effector memory CD45RA+ cells. Running of the assay took place at deep level. It was across several immunoSEQ plates that each subset's genomic DNA was evenly split. Libraries were prepared by immunoSEQ multiplex PCR; TCRdb keeps only in-frame clonotypes and omits some of them. The sample lists roughly 1,800,000 clones; approximately 95% were seen once.

This chain links TRBV9 with TRBJ1-2; D might be TRBD1 (6 bases). This sequence was found in a man aged 18 to 35 in good health. The sample was naive CD8+ T cells sorted from blood. The CDR3 region has the DNA TGTGCCAGCAGCCTGACTCGAGGGGGATCGCACTATGGCTACACCTTC. As protein: CASSLTRGGSHYGYTF.